The present T cell receptor (beta chain) was sequenced within a study of tumor-infiltrating lymphocytes in primary liver carcinoma (dated by TCRdb to the late 2010s). Study-wide context: Between November 2015 and early 2016, several patients in China with histopathologically diagnosed primary liver carcinoma had their tumors surgically resected. Each sample produced about 3.5 to 8 million productive TCRbeta reads, and read depth showed no significant difference between tissue types. A total of roughly 35 specimens from 5 patients went through TCRbeta repertoire sequencing, namely 25 tumor regions, 5 adjacent noncancerous liver tissues and 5 peripheral blood samples. Reproducibility between technical replicate repertoires was high, with correlation coefficients above 0.95 and mean shared-clone rates roughly 0.86. The tumors of the five patients were staged as T1-T3 N0M0, with maximum diameters ranging from roughly 4 to 10 cm. For each liver tumor, the study sampled five regions along with adjacent normal tissue and blood, and applied TCRbeta repertoire sequencing, expression microarrays and whole-exome sequencing. Of the five patients (three men and two women, aged 30 to 69 years), four had hepatocellular carcinoma and one had combined HCC and intrahepatic cholangiocarcinoma. What the study reported, not specific to this receptor: Comparison of CD4+ and CD8+ T cell repertoires was precluded by the use of bulk unsorted samples. The study included only a few patients, and the authors note findings should be validated in a larger study. Pairs of tumor regions showed greater repertoire overlap (mean roughly 35%) than tumor-adjacent pairs (roughly 17%) or tumor-blood pairs (approximately 15%), which is consistent with antigen-driven expansion. Because sequencing covered only the TCR beta chain and unpaired alpha chains were not captured, true repertoire diversity is likely underestimated. The top 250 clones made up a significantly larger repertoire fraction in tumors than in blood (p = 0.039).

This clonotype was observed a few times. Its antigen is not yet known. Base qualities were left out, and no much larger clone turns up one base away. Blood RNA was extracted from unsorted whole blood with TRIzol reagent; germline DNA came from the DNeasy Blood & Tissue kit. At the time of sampling, the patients were treatment-naive and had chronic HBV infection. Before surgery, 3.5 to 4 milliliters of peripheral blood were drawn into K2EDTA tubes. Using a constant-region primer and ProtoScript II reverse transcriptase, TCRbeta-specific cDNA was reverse-transcribed from 500 to 650 ng total RNA. TCRbeta libraries were built with three nested multiplex PCR rounds, a slightly modified ARM-PCR procedure. Each of the first two PCR rounds ran for approximately 10 cycles and used multiplex TRBV1-TRBV30 forward primers together with a Cbeta reverse primer. Sample barcodes and Illumina adapters were added in a final 25-cycle PCR using Deep VentR polymerase. Before sequencing, amplicons between 200 and 500 bp were purified from gel using a QIAquick gel extraction kit. The TCRbeta amplicons were sequenced with 250-bp paired-end reads on an Illumina HiSeq 2500. Processing in the source paper ran as follows. Quality trimming of reads was performed with Trimmomatic v0.33, and paired reads were merged with FLASH v1.2.11 so that full CDR3 sequences could be recovered. V, D and J germline segments were assigned to the rearranged TCRbeta sequences by MiGEC v1.2.1b. VDJtools v1.0.0 computed clonotype statistics and Shannon-Wiener diversity indices. Except for diversity analysis, only each sample's 250 most abundant clonotypes were used in subsequent analyses to reduce sampling bias. TCRdb itself trimmed the public reads at Q25 with fastp, ran MiXCR and retained productive beta chains. When rows share a CDR3 protein, they turn into one entry using the most common DNA and genes. The V and J calls reflect TCRdb's pipeline rather than the authors' work. Within this sample are 320,000 or so distinct CDR3 sequences, with less than 75% of them counted one time only. The ten top clones hold 9% to 10% of the sample.

Its CDR3 holds 12 amino acids, cysteine through phenylalanine. This entry keeps only the CDR3 DNA: 36 bases, framed from base 1. The germline V gene sets CDR1 to SGHAT and CDR2 to FQNNGV. The trim is 4 bases for V and 8 bases for J, with a gap of 8 bases between the germline ends. The chain joins TRBV11-2 to TRBJ2-2; the D gene remains uncertain. The source is a man aged 35 to 55 with primary liver carcinoma and hepatitis B virus infection. The source material was peripheral blood. The DNA is TGTGCCAGCAGCTCCCTAGGAGGGGAGCTGTTTTTT. Its protein is CASSSLGGELFF.